The present entry profiles one TCR beta chain with its context. The antigen remains unidentified. The sample comes from a study of cytomegalovirus exposure and HLA in healthy donors. The germline V gene encodes CDR1 LNHDA and CDR2 SQIVND (reference sequence). Trimming stripped 6 bases from V and 4 bases from J, with 3 bases between. CDR3 length: 10 residues. TCRdb's copy holds only in-frame clones and misses some; the assay was immunoSEQ multiplex PCR. The sample yields about 120,000 clones, roughly 88% seen once. Broader study findings: Usually a TCR sequence was rare, but some public TCRs were found in many donors. The study flagged around 150 TCR beta chains as cytomegalovirus-associated.

The rearrangement links TRBV19 to TRBJ1-1; D is unclear. This TCR came from a woman aged 18-29 years in good health and CMV-seropositive. The sample was PBMCs. The CDR3: CASSGTEAFF. As DNA, the CDR3 is TGTGCCAGTAGCGGCACTGAAGCTTTCTTT.